This paragraph covers one T cell receptor beta chain sequence. This sample was taken from a study of blood T cell repertoires in COVID-19. On the study more broadly: Some COVID-19 samples were acute and others convalescent; all came from the United States, Italy and Spain. The analysed material was cDNA or gDNA that came from T cells, B-cell-depleted T cells, or PBMCs.

In the authors' methods: Amplification of reference gene primers provided the estimated nucleated cell counts. Method: immunoSEQ multiplex PCR; TCRdb's copy keeps in-frame clones and lacks some. V and J calls and clone size are as listed in that table; D and trimming were resolved from the DNA. The table lists around 250,000 clones, 65% to 90% of them singletons. Looked up from germline, CDR1 is LGHDT and CDR2 is YNNKEL (reference sequence). The CDR3 is made up of 16 amino acids. V gave up 2 bases and J gave up 9 bases; unmatched junction bases: 14. Sequenced material: peripheral blood. This TCR was sampled from a man between 50 and 59 years old with active or convalescent COVID-19. This chain uses TRBV3-1 (or the pseudogene TRBV3-2) with TRBJ2-7, with 9 bases identical to TRBD2. CDR3 DNA sequence: TGTGCCAGCAGCCAACTAGCTAGCGGGGACCCTCTGGCGCAGTACTTC. It codes for CASSQLASGDPLAQYF.